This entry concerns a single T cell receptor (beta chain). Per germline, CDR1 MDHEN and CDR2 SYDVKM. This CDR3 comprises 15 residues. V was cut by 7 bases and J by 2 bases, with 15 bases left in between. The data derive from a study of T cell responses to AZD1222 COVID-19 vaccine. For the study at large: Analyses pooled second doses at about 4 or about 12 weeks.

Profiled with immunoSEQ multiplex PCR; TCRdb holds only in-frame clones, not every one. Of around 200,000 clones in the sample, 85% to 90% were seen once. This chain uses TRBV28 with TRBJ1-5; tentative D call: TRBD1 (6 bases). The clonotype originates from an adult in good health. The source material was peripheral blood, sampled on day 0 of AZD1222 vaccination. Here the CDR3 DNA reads TGTGCCAGCAATTCTGGGGGCGCGGGCAATCAGCCCCAGCATTTT. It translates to CASNSGGAGNQPQHF.